Below are 9 T cell receptor beta chains sequenced from a single sample in a study of T-cell memory formation after mild COVID-19. TCRdb re-called the 5' RACE reads with MiXCR, one entry per CDR3 protein. The data contain approximately 300,000 distinct CDR3 sequences, roughly 21% of them seen just once; the ten biggest clones take up around a fifth. The sample was PBMCs or a T cell subset sorted from them (not recorded which). The receptors were gathered from a man in his late teens or twenties who had mild COVID-19 (a few samples of this study predate the infection). Cell type and time point are not known.

This clonotype was counted between two and nine times. CDR3 sequence: CASSPSGIRADTQYF. The CDR3 DNA is TGCGCCAGCAGCCCTAGCGGGATCCGAGCAGATACGCAGTATTTT. V is TRBV5-1 and J is TRBJ2-3; 9 nucleotides match TRBD2. The trim removed 4 bases at V and 4 bases at J, leaving 7 bases unmatched. Germline V gene data show CDR1 as SGHRS and CDR2 as YFSETQ. The CDR3 length is 15 residues. Variable domain in full (rest from reference TRBV5-1 and TRBJ2-3): KAGVTQTPRYLIKTRGQQVTLSCSPISGHRSVSWYQQTPGQGLQFLFEYFSETQRNKGNFPGRFSGRQFSNSRSEMNVSTLELGDSALYLCASSPSGIRADTQYFGPGTRLTVL.

The rearrangement uses TRBV28 and TRBJ1-1; weak D call: TRBD1 (5 bases). V lost 3 bases to trimming and J lost 4 bases, with 15 bases between them. CDR1 is MDHEN and CDR2 is SYDVKM in the germline V gene. CDR3 size: 15 residues. This CDR3 reads CASSLAGNPTTEAFF. CDR3 DNA sequence: TGTGCCAGCAGTTTGGCAGGGAACCCGACCACTGAAGCTTTCTTT.

This clonotype was counted a few times. This chain joins TRBV3-1 and TRBJ2-3; the D is unclear. The CDR3 sequence is 15 residues long. CDR1 and CDR2 (germline): LGHDT, YNNKEL (reference sequence). Trimming shortened V by 1 base and J by 6 bases, and 14 bases separated the two germline ends. Here the CDR3 DNA reads TGTGCCAGCAGCCAAGCGCTAGGTTTACGGGATACGCAGTATTTT. This codes for CASSQALGLRDTQYF.

This clonotype was seen a few times. The chain couples TRBV5-6 to TRBJ2-7; 9 bases are a match to TRBD1. Losses at the gene ends were 5 bases for V and 0 bases for J; bases not matched to a gene: 3. This CDR3 has 14 amino acids. Germline V gene data show CDR1 as SGHDT and CDR2 as YYEEEE. The CDR3 reads CASRDRGGSYEQYV. CDR3 in DNA: TGTGCCAGCAGGGACAGGGGCGGCTCCTACGAGCAGTACGTC.

This chain connects TRBV7-2 to TRBJ2-5, with D hard to call. V shed 6 bases and J shed 4 bases, with 15 bases lying between them. The CDR3 has 14 residues. The germline V gene has CDR1 SGHTA and CDR2 FQGNSA. The CDR3 DNA follows: TGTGCCAGCAGGCTCCAACAGAATTCAGAGACCCAGTACTTC. This translates into CASRLQQNSETQYF.

V and J are TRBV5-6 and TRBJ2-3; D is unclear. CDR3 length equals 14 residues. The V end was cut by 1 base, the J end by 11 bases, with 17 bases between. From germline, CDR1 is SGHDT and CDR2 YYEEEE. As DNA, the CDR3 is TGTGCCAGCAGCTTGCGTGGGGATCCGATCGGGCAGTATTTT. It encodes CASSLRGDPIGQYF.

This clonotype was found a few times. This chain connects TRBV7-8 to TRBJ1-5, with D perhaps matching TRBD1 (6 bases). CDR1 is SGHVS and CDR2 is FQNEAQ in the germline V gene. Trimming took off 5 bases at V and 4 bases at J, with 15 bases between the two ends. The CDR3 is 15 amino acids. This CDR3 reads CASSPHGTWNQPQHF. The CDR3 coding sequence is TGTGCCAGCAGCCCACACGGGACATGGAATCAGCCCCAGCATTTT.

The chain employs TRBV12-3 or TRBV12-4 and TRBJ2-5; the D gene could be TRBD1 or TRBD2 (6 bases each). The V end was cut by 8 bases, the J end by 2 bases, with 15 bases between. The CDR3 has 14 residues. As DNA, the CDR3 is TGTGCCAGCGAATCCGGGGGCGTGCAAGAGACCCAGTACTTC. It codes for CASESGGVQETQYF.

There are many counts of this clonotype. This chain links TRBV24-1 with TRBJ2-7; maybe TRBD1 (6 bases). From germline, CDR1 is KGHDR and CDR2 SFDVKD. The CDR3 has 16 amino acids. V was pared by 0 bases and J by 3 bases, with 14 bases between. The CDR3 sequence is CATSDLRPQGYYEQYV. The CDR3 DNA sequence: TGTGCCACCAGTGATTTGCGCCCACAGGGATACTACGAGCAGTACGTC.